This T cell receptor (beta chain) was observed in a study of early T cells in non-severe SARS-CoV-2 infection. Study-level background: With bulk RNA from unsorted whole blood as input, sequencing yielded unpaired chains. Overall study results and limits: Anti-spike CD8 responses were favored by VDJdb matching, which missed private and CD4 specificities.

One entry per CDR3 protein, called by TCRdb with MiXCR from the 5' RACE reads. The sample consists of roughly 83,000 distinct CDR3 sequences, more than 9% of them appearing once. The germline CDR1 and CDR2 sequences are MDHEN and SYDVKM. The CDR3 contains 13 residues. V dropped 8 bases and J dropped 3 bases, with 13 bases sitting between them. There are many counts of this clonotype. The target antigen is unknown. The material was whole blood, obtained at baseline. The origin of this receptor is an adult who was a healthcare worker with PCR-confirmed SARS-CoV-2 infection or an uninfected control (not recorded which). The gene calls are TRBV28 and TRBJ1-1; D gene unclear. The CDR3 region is CASGPHTYTEAFF. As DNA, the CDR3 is TGTGCCAGCGGCCCACATACCTACACTGAAGCTTTCTTT. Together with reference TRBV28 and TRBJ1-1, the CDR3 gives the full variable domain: DVKVTQSSRYLVKRTGEKVFLECVQDMDHENMFWYRQDPGLGLRLIYFSYDVKMKEKGDIPEGYSVSREKKERFSLILESASTNQTSMYLCASGPHTYTEAFFGQGTRLTVV.